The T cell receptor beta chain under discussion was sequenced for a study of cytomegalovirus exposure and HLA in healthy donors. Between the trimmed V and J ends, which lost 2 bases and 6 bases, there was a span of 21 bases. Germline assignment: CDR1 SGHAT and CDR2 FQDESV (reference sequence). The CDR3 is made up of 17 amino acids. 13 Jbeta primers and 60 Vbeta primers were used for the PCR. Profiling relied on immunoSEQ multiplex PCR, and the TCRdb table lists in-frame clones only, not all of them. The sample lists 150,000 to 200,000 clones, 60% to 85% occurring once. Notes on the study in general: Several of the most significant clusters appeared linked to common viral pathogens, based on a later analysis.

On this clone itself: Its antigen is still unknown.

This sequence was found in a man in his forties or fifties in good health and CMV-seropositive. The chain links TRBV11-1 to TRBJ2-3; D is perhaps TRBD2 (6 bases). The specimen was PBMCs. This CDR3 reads CASSLFAGPSYLDTQYF. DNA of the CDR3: TGTGCCAGCAGCTTATTTGCGGGGCCCTCTTATTTGGATACGCAGTATTTT.